The 12 T cell receptor beta chains listed next were all sequenced from one sample in a study of blood T cells in healthy people across ages (dated by TCRdb to 2013 to 2016). Libraries came from 5' RACE. TCRdb names Illumina HiSeq 2500 as the instrument used. A second PCR of roughly 6 to 12 cycles was performed with a sample-barcoded 5' primer and a J-beta primer mix. In TCRdb, the public reads were trimmed at Q25 with fastp and aligned with MiXCR, with productive beta chains retained. All rows with the same CDR3 protein become a single entry with the most common DNA and genes. The sample includes 920,000 or so distinct CDR3 sequences, with roughly 45% observed a single time. Approximately 17% of the sample rests with the top ten. The sequencing input was blood. The receptors derive from a woman in her sixties in good health.

CDR3 sequence reads: CSVARAMNTGELFF. The CDR3 DNA sequence: TGCAGCGTTGCCAGAGCGATGAACACCGGGGAGCTGTTTTTT. The rearrangement joins TRBV29-1 to TRBJ2-2, with no clear D. V lost 4 bases and J lost 1, with 10 bases in between. CDR1 is SQVTM, CDR2 ANQGSEA, per germline. This CDR3 comprises 14 residues.

This clonotype was counted between two and nine times. The V and J genes are TRBV29-1 and TRBJ1-2; D unresolved. CDR3 size: 12 residues. V was shortened by 5 bases and J by 8 bases, with 15 bases between the two germline ends. Germline CDR1 is SQVTM and CDR2 is ANQGSEA. The CDR3 here is CSVRRAIGGYTF. The CDR3 nucleotides read TGCAGCGTTCGAAGGGCGATTGGGGGCTACACCTTC. Based on the CDR3 plus reference TRBV29-1 and TRBJ1-2, the full variable domain is SAVISQKPSRDICQRGTSLTIQCQVDSQVTMMFWYRQQPGQSLTLIATANQGSEATYESGFVIDKFPISRPNLTFSTLTVSNMSPEDSSIYLCSVRRAIGGYTFGSGTRLTVV.

V and J are TRBV6-1 and TRBJ2-3; 7 nucleotides match TRBD2. The V and J ends lost 2 bases and 5 bases, in that order; junction bases with no gene match: 13. The CDR3 loop spans 17 amino acids. Germline lookup yields CDR1 MNHNS and CDR2 SASEGT. CDR3 coding DNA: TGTGCCAGCAGTGAACATCTGGGCGGGGGAAATAGAGATACGCAGTATTTT. It translates to CASSEHLGGGNRDTQYF.

Turning to this clonotype: An end of the junction differs from the germline gene, which may be a read error. This chain links TRBV15 with TRBJ2-1; D is possibly TRBD2 (6 bases). The CDR3 covers 14 residues. CDR1 is LNHNV and CDR2 is YYDKDF in the germline V gene (reference sequence). DNA of the CDR3: TGTGCCATCAGCAGAGATTTTAGCGGTAATGAGCAGTTCTTC. Translation gives CAISRDFSGNEQFF. Full variable domain (missing parts from reference TRBV15 and TRBJ2-1): DAMVIQNPRYQVTQFGKPVTLSCSQTLNHNVMYWYQQKSSQAPKLLFHYYDKDFNNEADTPDNFQSRRPNTSFCFLDIRSPGLGDTAMYLCAISRDFSGNEQFFGPGTRLTVL.

J is TRBJ1-2 and V is TRBV27; 10 nucleotides align to TRBD1. Germline-derived CDR1 and CDR2 are MNHEY and SMNVEV (reference sequence). V trimming: 4 bases; J trimming: 8 bases; junction bases outside the gene matches: 7. This CDR3 has 14 residues. Here the CDR3 DNA reads TGTGCCAGCAGTTCGACAGGGGGCGCAAACGGCTACACCTTC. Protein product: CASSSTGGANGYTF.

This clonotype was counted a few times. In nucleotides, the CDR3 is TGTGCCAGCAGCCAAGGGGGACAGGGGTCAGATACGCAGTATTTT. This encodes CASSQGGQGSDTQYF. This rearrangement joins TRBV4-2 to TRBJ2-3, with 10 bases fitting TRBD1. This CDR3 is 15 amino acids long. Germline CDR1 and CDR2: LGHNA and YNFKEQ. Unmatched junction bases numbered 2, after V lost 1 base and J lost 4 bases.

The rearrangement joins TRBV6-1 to TRBJ2-5; a possible D gene is TRBD2 (5 bases). Deletions cut 6 bases from V and 11 bases from J, with 31 bases between. The CDR3 loop spans 17 amino acids. Germline CDR1 reads MNHNS; CDR2 reads SASEGT. The CDR3 spells CASRQLQSLAGVYEQYF. The CDR3 DNA reads as TGTGCCAGCAGACAGTTACAGTCGCTAGCCGGGGTCTATGAGCAGTACTTC.

Only a few counts were recorded for this clonotype. The chain links TRBV10-1 to TRBJ2-5; 13 nucleotides agree with TRBD2. The CDR3 sequence is 16 residues long. The germline V gene encodes CDR1 WNHNN and CDR2 SYGVQD (reference sequence). V was clipped by 4 bases and J by 1 base; unmatched bases: 3. The CDR3: CASSGGLAGPQETQYF. The DNA for the CDR3 is TGCGCCAGCAGTGGGGGACTAGCGGGACCCCAAGAGACCCAGTACTTC.

This clonotype was detected a few times. V gene TRBV9 combines with J gene TRBJ1-4, with 8 positions matching TRBD1. Germline assignment: CDR1 SGDLS and CDR2 YYNGEE. The CDR3 length is 16 residues. J was trimmed by 0 bases and V by 4 bases; bases with no gene match: 5. Written as DNA, the CDR3 is TGTGCCAGCAGCCATCGACAGGGGTCAACTAATGAAAAACTGTTTTTT. It codes for CASSHRQGSTNEKLFF.

This clonotype appeared once. Its ends do not fully match the called genes, so a read error is possible. For the CDR3, the DNA is TGTGCCCGGAGTGGACAGGGGGTGGGAGAGACCCAGTACTTC. Encoded protein: CARSGQGVGETQYF. The J gene is TRBJ2-5, the V gene TRBV30; 10 bases agree with TRBD1. This CDR3 is built from 14 residues. Germline loops: CDR1 GTSNPN, CDR2 SVGIG (reference sequence).

V usage is TRBV15 and J usage is TRBJ2-7; TRBD1 matches at 10 bases. The CDR3 runs to 15 residues. The V gene's germline CDR1 is LNHNV and CDR2 YYDKDF (reference sequence). The V and J ends lost 3 bases and 7 bases, in that order; junction bases with no gene match: 9. The CDR3 nucleotides read TGTGCCACCAGCAGCCCCGGGACAGGGGTTGGGGAGCAGTACTTC. Protein sequence: CATSSPGTGVGEQYF.

This clonotype was detected only a few times. This may come from a read error, since a much larger clone is one base off. V is TRBV27 and J is TRBJ2-4, with 10 bases identical to TRBD1. The CDR3 length is 16 residues. CDR1 is MNHEY and CDR2 is SMNVEV in the germline V gene (reference sequence). CDR3 bases: TGTGCCGGCAGTTCCCTCAGGGACAGGGGTCGGGACATTCAGTACTTC. This codes for CAGSSLRDRGRDIQYF.